This T cell receptor beta chain was sequenced in a study of blood T cell repertoires in COVID-19. Study as a whole: COVID-19 samples, acute and convalescent, were from the United States, Italy and Spain. Sources were T cells, B-cell-depleted T cells, or PBMCs; the material itself was cDNA or gDNA.

Trimming stripped 2 bases from V and 0 bases from J, with 25 bases between. The CDR3 runs 20 residues. From germline, CDR1 is MDHEN and CDR2 SYDVKM. Original methodology: Reference gene primers were amplified, and this amplification served to estimate nucleated cell counts. The assay was immunoSEQ multiplex PCR, and TCRdb's table has in-frame clones only and misses some. The D gene and trimming were derived from the DNA, and the V and J assignments and clone size from that table. The profile shows tens of thousands of clones, about 80% of them singletons. Sequencing was done on a sample of peripheral blood. The gene calls are TRBV28 and TRBJ1-2; a possible D gene is TRBD1 (5 bases). This TCR derives from a woman in her 70s with acute or convalescent COVID-19. The CDR3 bases are TGTGCCAGCAGTTTAAATCGTCCAGGGCACCCGATTATAGCTAACTATGGCTACACCTTC. It encodes CASSLNRPGHPIIANYGYTF.